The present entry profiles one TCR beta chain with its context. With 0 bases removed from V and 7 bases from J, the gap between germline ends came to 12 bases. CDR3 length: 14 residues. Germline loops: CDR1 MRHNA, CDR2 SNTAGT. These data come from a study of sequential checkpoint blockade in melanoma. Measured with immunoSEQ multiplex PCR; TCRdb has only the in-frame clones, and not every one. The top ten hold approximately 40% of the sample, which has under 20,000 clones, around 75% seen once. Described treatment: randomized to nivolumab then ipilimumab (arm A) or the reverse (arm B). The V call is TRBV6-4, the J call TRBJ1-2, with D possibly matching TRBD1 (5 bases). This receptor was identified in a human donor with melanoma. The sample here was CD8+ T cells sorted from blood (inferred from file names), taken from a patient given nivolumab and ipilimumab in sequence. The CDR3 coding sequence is TGTGCCAGCAGTGACTCGATAGCAGGGATTGGCTACACCTTC. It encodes CASSDSIAGIGYTF.